This T cell receptor beta chain was captured by sequencing in a study of CD8+CD57+ T cells in acquired aplastic anemia (dated by TCRdb to the late 2010s). Broadly, across the study: A mean of about 3.2 ug of DNA, ranging from roughly 0.2 to 27.4 ug, was extracted from sorted CD4+ and CD8+ cells. Healthy donor samples averaged about 10 million reads for CD4+ and under 12 million for CD8+ cells.

Genomic DNA served as template for TCR beta VDJ combination and CDR3 sequence profiling. An Illumina HiSeq 2000 was the platform used for TCR repertoire sequencing. The study's processing was this. Repertoire assessment relied on Simpson's diversity index, CDR3 size and DJ length profiles, and TRBV/TRBJ rearrangement plots. The most abundant DNA sequence in the deep sequencing data was taken as the immunodominant clone. CDR3 amino acid sequences were screened for sharing across subjects and compared with published repertoires and the VDJdb database. TCRdb itself trimmed the public reads at Q25 with fastp, ran MiXCR and retained productive beta chains. Merged by CDR3 protein, the rows form single entries marked with the most common genes and DNA. In this record, the V and J calls reflect TCRdb's handling and not the investigators' own analysis. The table for this sample lists some 64,000 distinct CDR3 sequences; over 45% of them were counted only once. The ten largest clones represent 2% to 3% of the sample.

General study outcomes and caveats: Between patients and healthy controls, no significant difference in CD8+ Simpson's diversity was found (P=0.060). Around 28 CD8+ CDR3 sequences were found to be shared between patients and controls, but these sequences appeared to be highly expressed in patients and within the immunodominant clones of the patients.

TCR repertoires of sorted CD4+ and CD8+ blood T cells from severe aplastic anemia patients and healthy subjects were deep-sequenced in the study. Ficoll-Paque density gradient centrifugation was used to isolate peripheral blood mononuclear cells. Before DNA extraction, CD4+ and CD8+ T cells were sorted by FACS or by magnetic beads. Reading from cysteine to phenylalanine, the CDR3 counts 15 amino acids. Kept here is only the CDR3 DNA, which spans 45 bases and is read in frame from base 1. The germline V gene (reference sequence) supplies CDR1 PRHDT and CDR2 FYEKMQ. Trimming removed 7 bases from V and 6 bases from J, leaving 16 bases between the germline ends. This clonotype was observed at least ten times. No cognate antigen has been identified for it. No base-level quality is on record; no much larger clone is a single base apart.

The sample taken for sequencing was sorted CD4+, CD8+, or CD8+CD57+ T cells (not recorded which) from PBMCs. The V and J genes are TRBV13 and TRBJ1-6; the D gene is not confidently resolved. This receptor was taken from a human donor in good health, serving as a control. The bases are TGTGCCAGCACCCCTGGGAGGGCCGGTAATTCACCCCTCCACTTT. Translated, it gives CASTPGRAGNSPLHF.